The rows below give T cell receptor beta chains drawn from one sample of a study of cytomegalovirus exposure and HLA in healthy donors. Profiling relied on immunoSEQ multiplex PCR, and the TCRdb table lists in-frame clones only, not all of them. The table lists over 250,000 clones, roughly 89% of them singletons. The sequencing input was PBMCs. Receptors were obtained from a man aged 40-55 years in good health and CMV-seropositive. Both conserved end residues are part of each CDR3. Fields, in order: J gene, V gene, D gene, clone size, CDR3 DNA, CDR3 protein. A D gene is named only where the DNA matches it firmly. Some rows mark clone size as missing; the rest say once, few, many or name a class of expanded clone.

TRBJ2-7 TRBV15 . . TGTGCCACCAGCAGAGATGCGACACTAGTCTACGAGCAGTACTTC CATSRDATLVYEQYF
TRBJ1-1 TRBV11-1 TRBD1 few TGTGCCAGCAGCTGGACCGGGACAGAGAACACTGAAGCTTTCTTT CASSWTGTENTEAFF
TRBJ1-2 TRBV15 TRBD1 . TGTGCAACAACCCAAGACAGGGTCCATGGCTACACCTTC CATTQDRVHGYTF
TRBJ1-5 TRBV28 TRBD1 . TGTGCCAGCAGCAACAGGGGGGAAGGCAATCAGCCCCAGCATTTT CASSNRGEGNQPQHF
TRBJ1-2 TRBV28 . . TGTGCCGGCAGTTTAAAAGGGTTTGAGGGTTACACCTTC CAGSLKGFEGYTF
TRBJ2-3 TRBV7-9 . . TGTTCCAGCAGCTTAGCCGGGAATACGCAGTATTTT CSSSLAGNTQYF
TRBJ2-3 TRBV9 . . TGTGCCAGCAGCGTAGTAGCTGGGAGCACCACAGATACGCAGTATTTT CASSVVAGSTTDTQYF
TRBJ2-1 TRBV27 . . TGTGCCAGCAGTTTATCGGAGATCAGGGATGATGAGCAGTTCTTC CASSLSEIRDDEQFF
TRBJ1-5 TRBV27 . . TGTGCCAGCAGTTTGGGGGAGGGGCAGCCCCAGCATTTT CASSLGEGQPQHF
TRBJ2-1 TRBV5-1 . . TGCGCCAGCAGCCCGGACAGGGAGGGCTACAATGAGCAGTTCTTC CASSPDREGYNEQFF
TRBJ2-7 TRBV18 . . TGTGCCAGCTCACCTGACTCCCATTTGGCCGAGCAGTACTTC CASSPDSHLAEQYF
TRBJ2-3 TRBV7-9 . . TGTGCCAGCACCCCGGAGGGACCCGATACGCAGTATTTT CASTPEGPDTQYF
TRBJ1-6 TRBV4-2 TRBD1 . TGTGCCAGCAGCCCTGTCAGGACAGGGGATTCACCCCTCCACTTT CASSPVRTGDSPLHF
TRBJ2-1 TRBV15 TRBD2 . TGTGCCACCAGCAGAGCTAGCGGGATTTACAATGAGCAGTTCTTC CATSRASGIYNEQFF
TRBJ2-2 TRBV2 TRBD1 . TGTGCCAGCGAGGGACAGGCCTCGAACACCGGGGAGCTGTTTTTT CASEGQASNTGELFF
TRBJ2-7 TRBV4-2 TRBD2 . TGTGCCAGCAGCCAAGCTAGCGGGGGTTCCTACGAGCAGTACTTC CASSQASGGSYEQYF
TRBJ2-1 TRBV4-2 TRBD1 . TGTGCCAGCAGCCCGAGGCCCCTGGGACAGGTGGATAACGAGCAGTTCTTC CASSPRPLGQVDNEQFF
TRBJ2-4 TRBV5-6 TRBD1 . TGTGCCAGCAGCTCTGGACAGGGAAGGAGGGACATTCAGTACTTC CASSSGQGRRDIQYF
TRBJ2-5 TRBV25-1 TRBD2 once TGTGCCAGCAGTGAATTGGGACTAGCGGGCAACCAAGAGACCCAGTACTTC CASSELGLAGNQETQYF
TRBJ1-5 TRBV7-2 TRBD1 . TGTGCCAGCAGCGCCGACAGGGGCAATCAGCCCCAGCATTTT CASSADRGNQPQHF
TRBJ1-4 TRBV6-6 TRBD1 . TGTGGCAGCAGTTACCCGGACAGGGGAGGCGAAAAACTGTTTTTT CGSSYPDRGGEKLFF
TRBJ1-2 TRBV4-1 TRBD1 few TGCGCCAGCAGCTGGATCGGGACAGGGGATGGCTACACCTTC CASSWIGTGDGYTF
TRBJ2-1 TRBV18 TRBD2 . TGTGCCAGCTCACGGGCTAGCGGGAGGGTAAATGAGCAGTTCTTC CASSRASGRVNEQFF
TRBJ2-1 TRBV7-3 TRBD2 . TGTGCCAGCAGCCCCGGGGAGGGTGAGCAGTTCTTC CASSPGEGEQFF
TRBJ1-1 TRBV15 . . TGTGCCACCAGCAGCGCGACAGAGAACACTGAAGCTTTCTTT CATSSATENTEAFF
TRBJ2-1 TRBV5-1 TRBD2 . TGCGCCAGCAGCTTGTTAGGGGGACTAGCGACCAATGAGCAGTTCTTC CASSLLGGLATNEQFF